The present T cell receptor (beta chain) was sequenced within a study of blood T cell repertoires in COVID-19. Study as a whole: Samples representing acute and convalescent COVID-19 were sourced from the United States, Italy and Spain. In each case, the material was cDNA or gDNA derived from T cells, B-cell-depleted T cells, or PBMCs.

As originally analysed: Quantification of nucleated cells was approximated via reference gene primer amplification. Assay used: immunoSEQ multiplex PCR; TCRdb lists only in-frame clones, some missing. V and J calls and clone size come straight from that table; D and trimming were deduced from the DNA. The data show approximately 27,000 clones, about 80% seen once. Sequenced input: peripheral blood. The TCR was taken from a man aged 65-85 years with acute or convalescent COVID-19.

The CDR3 nucleotides are TGTGCCAGCAGTAACTTGGAGGCGGCAAATACGCAGTATTTT. It yields the protein CASSNLEAANTQYF. V and J are TRBV7-2 and TRBJ2-3; a weak D match, TRBD2 (5 bases). This CDR3 is built from 14 residues. Per germline, CDR1 SGHTA and CDR2 FQGNSA. V was trimmed by 6 bases and J by 7 bases, leaving 17 bases between them.